The 25 T cell receptor beta chains given below trace back to one sample, sequenced in a study of shared clonotypes between healthy human individuals. Some clones are missing from TCRdb's copy, which holds only in-frame ones; the method was immunoSEQ multiplex PCR. The table lists about 2.4 million clones, 93% of them singletons, with about 0.38% in the top ten. The source material was naive CD4+ T cells from PBMCs. The sample's subset: CD45RA+ positively selected. These receptors all come from a man aged 18 to 30 in good health. Some clones in this sample may be carry-over from other donors' samples.

The chain employs TRBV28 and TRBJ2-3, with 11 bases fitting TRBD1. V lost 5 bases and J lost 5; bases outside the gene matches: 9. The V gene's germline CDR1 is MDHEN and CDR2 SYDVKM. The CDR3 covers 16 residues. The CDR3 spells CASSERTGGVLDTQYF. CDR3 sequence (DNA): TGTGCCAGCAGTGAGCGGACAGGGGGCGTTTTAGATACGCAGTATTTT.

The chain is built from TRBV28 and TRBJ1-1; 7 nucleotides match TRBD1. This CDR3 comprises 15 residues. CDR1 MDHEN and CDR2 SYDVKM come from the germline V gene. V shed 4 bases and J 5 bases; nucleotides not matched to a gene: 10. The CDR3 region is CASSSPTGLRTEAFF. In nucleotides, the CDR3 is TGTGCCAGCAGTTCCCCGACAGGGTTACGTACTGAAGCTTTCTTT.

The V call is TRBV2, the J call TRBJ2-1, with 10 bases fitting TRBD2. The J segment lost 12 bases and the V segment lost 7 bases, leaving 9 bases of the junction unmatched. The CDR3 consists of 13 residues. CDR1 and CDR2 (germline): SNHLY, FYNNEI. The CDR3 sequence: CASIETSGLGQFF. Here the CDR3 DNA reads TGTGCCAGCATTGAGACTAGCGGGCTTGGGCAGTTCTTC.

V and J are TRBV28 and TRBJ2-1, with 11 nucleotides matching TRBD2. Germline CDR1 reads MDHEN; CDR2 reads SYDVKM. V was pared by 3 bases and J by 15 bases, with 16 bases of the junction left unmatched. The CDR3 sequence is 16 residues long. The CDR3 reads CASSFPLAGGGYPPFF. The DNA for the CDR3 is TGTGCCAGCAGTTTTCCGCTAGCGGGGGGCGGATATCCCCCGTTCTTC.

The chain combines TRBV30 with TRBJ2-1; 11 nucleotides match TRBD2. J was trimmed by 7 bases and V by 8 bases; bases with no gene match: 10. The CDR3 runs 14 residues. The germline CDR1 and CDR2 sequences are GTSNPN and SVGIG (reference sequence). As DNA, the CDR3 is TGTGCCCACAATCTAGCGGGAGGTAGGAATGAGCAGTTCTTC. It is translated as CAHNLAGGRNEQFF.

V and J are TRBV5-6 and TRBJ1-1; a weak D match, TRBD1 (6 bases). Germline V gene lookup returns CDR1 SGHDT and CDR2 YYEEEE. The V gene lost 3 bases and the J gene lost 1 base, with 10 bases spanning the gap. The CDR3 consists of 14 residues. Here the CDR3 reads CASSWGARNTEAFF. The CDR3 DNA reads TGTGCCAGCAGCTGGGGGGCGAGGAACACTGAAGCTTTCTTT.

J is TRBJ1-3 and V is TRBV9; D perhaps matches TRBD1 (6 bases). V was cut by 0 bases and J by 2 bases, with 9 bases left in between. Germline CDR1 reads SGDLS; CDR2 reads YYNGEE. This CDR3 contains 15 residues. CDR3 amino acids: CASSVAGAPGNTIYF. The DNA for the CDR3 is TGTGCCAGCAGCGTAGCGGGGGCGCCTGGAAACACCATATATTTT.

V usage is TRBV7-2 and J usage is TRBJ1-2; no definite D call. V lost 4 bases, J lost 7 bases, and 7 bases lay in between. The CDR3 loop spans 11 amino acids. Germline assignment: CDR1 SGHTA and CDR2 FQGNSA. The CDR3 sequence is CASSYGRGYTF. The CDR3 DNA is TGTGCCAGCAGCTACGGACGTGGCTACACCTTC.

V and J are TRBV18 and TRBJ1-5; TRBD1 might be the D (5 bases). The CDR3 extends over 15 amino acids. Germline values: CDR1 KGHSH, CDR2 LQKENI. The V gene lost 2 bases and the J gene lost 2 bases, with 10 bases spanning the gap. CDR3 amino acids: CASSPSGDRNQPQHF. CDR3 nucleotide sequence: TGTGCCAGCTCACCATCGGGGGACCGCAATCAGCCCCAGCATTTT.

The rearrangement links TRBV6-5 to TRBJ2-3; tentatively, D is TRBD2 (6 bases). Germline values: CDR1 MNHEY, CDR2 SVGAGI. V lost 6 bases and J lost 5, with 9 bases in between. CDR3 length: 12 amino acids. CDR3 sequence: CASREGLDTQYF. The CDR3 region has the DNA TGTGCCAGCAGGGAGGGGTTAGATACGCAGTATTTT.

Concerning this clone: Other DNA sequences within the sample encode an identical CDR3. This chain uses TRBV27 with TRBJ1-2; maybe TRBD1 (6 bases). The CDR3 length is 13 residues. Germline V gives CDR1 MNHEY, CDR2 SMNVEV (reference sequence). V was pared by 3 bases and J by 4 bases, with 9 bases between. CDR3 in DNA: TGTGCCAGCAGTTTGCAGGGGAGCTATGGCTACACCTTC. It is translated as CASSLQGSYGYTF.

The count of this clone is one. The gene calls are TRBV5-5 and TRBJ1-4, with D possibly matching TRBD1 (6 bases). This CDR3 region has 15 residues. The germline V gene encodes CDR1 SGHKS and CDR2 YYEKEE (reference sequence). The V and J ends lost 4 bases and 3 bases respectively, with 13 bases between them. The CDR3 coding sequence is TGTGCCAGCAGCCTAGCAGGGGTAGCTAATGAAAAACTGTTTTTT. This gives the protein CASSLAGVANEKLFF.

The rearrangement links TRBV6-1 to TRBJ2-7; D gene uncertain. With 7 bases removed from V and 11 bases from J, the gap between germline ends came to 15 bases. This CDR3 is built from 11 residues. Germline CDR1 and CDR2: MNHNS and SASEGT. This chain's CDR3 is CASNQQRFKYF. CDR3 in DNA: TGTGCCAGCAACCAACAGAGGTTTAAGTACTTC.

In its sample, this clone was seen a few times. The V gene is TRBV5-4, the J gene TRBJ1-2; TRBD1 matches 10 bases. The ends lost 5 bases at V and 5 bases at J; junction bases unmatched: 6. The length of the CDR3 is 14 residues. Germline V gene sequence: CDR1 SGHNT, CDR2 YYREEE (reference sequence). The CDR3 DNA sequence: TGTGCCAGCAGGCGGGACAGGGGAGGGTATGGCTACACCTTC. Translation gives CASRRDRGGYGYTF.

This chain links TRBV2 with TRBJ2-3; the match to TRBD2 covers 11 bases. CDR3 size: 15 residues. Germline V gene sequence: CDR1 SNHLY, CDR2 FYNNEI. Trimming cost V 6 bases and J 4 bases; bases outside gene matches: 6. CDR3 in amino acids: CASSRLAGLADTQYF. CDR3 in DNA: TGTGCCAGCAGCCGACTAGCGGGACTGGCAGATACGCAGTATTTT.

This sequence joins TRBV10-3 and TRBJ1-2, with 8 bases aligning to TRBD1. Germline CDR1 reads ENHRY; CDR2 reads SYGVKD. With V trimmed by 3 bases and J by 7 bases, 4 bases remained unmatched. CDR3 length: 13 residues. Written as DNA, the CDR3 is TGTGCCATCAGTGACAGGGGGCGTGGTGGCTACACCTTC. Its protein is CAISDRGRGGYTF.

The rearrangement joins TRBV28 to TRBJ2-1, with D perhaps matching TRBD2 (6 bases). Trimming removed 3 bases from V and 10 bases from J, with 16 bases in between. The CDR3 contains 14 residues. CDR1 is MDHEN, CDR2 SYDVKM, per germline. CDR3 loop: CASSFPLGGWEQFF. CDR3 nucleotides: TGTGCCAGCAGTTTCCCGCTCGGGGGATGGGAGCAGTTCTTC. Full variable domain (missing parts from reference TRBV28 and TRBJ2-1): DVKVTQSSRYLVKRTGEKVFLECVQDMDHENMFWYRQDPGLGLRLIYFSYDVKMKEKGDIPEGYSVSREKKERFSLILESASTNQTSMYLCASSFPLGGWEQFFGPGTRLTVL.

The DNA for the CDR3 is TGTGCCAGCAGCTTAGGCGGACTAGCGGGGGAGGGACAGACCCAGTACTTC. Protein sequence: CASSLGGLAGEGQTQYF. The chain carries TRBV11-2 and TRBJ2-5, with 13 positions matching TRBD2. The length of the CDR3 is 17 residues. Trimming removed 1 base from V and 6 bases from J; junction bases left unmatched: 8. Germline CDR1 is SGHAT and CDR2 is FQNNGV.

The chain links TRBV2 to TRBJ2-2, with TRBD2 as a possible D gene (5 bases). The V gene lost 4 bases and the J gene lost 0 bases, with 12 bases spanning the gap. The germline CDR1 and CDR2 sequences are SNHLY and FYNNEI. The length of the CDR3 is 16 residues. DNA of the CDR3: TGTGCCAGCAGTGTAGGGCGGGCAGCGAACACCGGGGAGCTGTTTTTT. Translated, it gives CASSVGRAANTGELFF. Looking up the rest from reference TRBV2 and TRBJ2-2 gives the full variable domain: EPEVTQTPSHQVTQMGQEVILRCVPISNHLYFYWYRQILGQKVEFLVSFYNNEISEKSEIFDDQFSVERPDGSNFTLKIRSTKLEDSAMYFCASSVGRAANTGELFFGEGSRLTVL.

The chain couples TRBV7-3 to TRBJ2-1; the D gene is possibly TRBD2 (5 bases). CDR3 length equals 12 residues. CDR1 and CDR2 from the germline V gene are SGHTA and FQGTGA. V was clipped by 3 bases and J by 10 bases, with 10 bases between them. CDR3 sequence: CASSLDPGEQFF. CDR3 in DNA: TGTGCCAGCAGCTTGGACCCGGGGGAGCAGTTCTTC.

The chain joins TRBV9 to TRBJ1-4; weak D call: TRBD1 (5 bases). CDR3 length equals 14 residues. CDR1 is SGDLS and CDR2 is YYNGEE in the germline V gene. Trimming cost V 4 bases and J 4 bases, with 11 bases left between them. The CDR3 loop reads CASSPWRGNEKLFF. The CDR3 nucleotides read TGTGCCAGCAGCCCTTGGAGGGGTAATGAAAAACTGTTTTTT.

Here the CDR3 DNA reads TGTGCCAGCAGTGAAAGGACAGGGAACACCGGGGAGCTGTTTTTT. Its protein product is CASSERTGNTGELFF. The V call is TRBV2, the J call TRBJ2-2; 7 nucleotides agree with TRBD1. The CDR3 length is 15 residues. V lost 2 bases to trimming and J lost 1 base; unmatched junction nucleotides: 1. Germline values: CDR1 SNHLY, CDR2 FYNNEI.

The chain is built from TRBV19 and TRBJ2-5, with a possible D match to TRBD2 (5 bases). V lost 4 bases and J lost 2, with 14 bases in between. Germline lookup yields CDR1 LNHDA and CDR2 SQIVND (reference sequence). This CDR3 region has 15 residues. This chain's CDR3 is CASSNGPGRQETQYF. For the CDR3, the DNA is TGTGCCAGTAGTAATGGGCCTGGGAGACAAGAGACCCAGTACTTC.

This chain joins TRBV5-1 and TRBJ2-2; D possibly uses TRBD1 or TRBD2 (5 bases each). V dropped 4 bases and J dropped 7 bases, with 17 bases sitting between them. The germline CDR1 and CDR2 sequences are SGHRS and YFSETQ. The CDR3 has 15 amino acids. DNA of the CDR3: TGCGCCAGCAGCGCGTCCGGGACGAACTACGGGGAGCTGTTTTTT. Protein product: CASSASGTNYGELFF.

The chain employs TRBV28 and TRBJ1-6; D might be TRBD1 (6 bases). Trimming left V 6 bases short and J 1 base short, with 10 bases between. Looked up from germline, CDR1 is MDHEN and CDR2 is SYDVKM. The CDR3 length is 15 residues. The CDR3 loop is CASRTGKSYNSPLHF. The CDR3 DNA sequence: TGTGCCAGCAGAACAGGGAAGTCCTATAATTCACCCCTCCACTTT.